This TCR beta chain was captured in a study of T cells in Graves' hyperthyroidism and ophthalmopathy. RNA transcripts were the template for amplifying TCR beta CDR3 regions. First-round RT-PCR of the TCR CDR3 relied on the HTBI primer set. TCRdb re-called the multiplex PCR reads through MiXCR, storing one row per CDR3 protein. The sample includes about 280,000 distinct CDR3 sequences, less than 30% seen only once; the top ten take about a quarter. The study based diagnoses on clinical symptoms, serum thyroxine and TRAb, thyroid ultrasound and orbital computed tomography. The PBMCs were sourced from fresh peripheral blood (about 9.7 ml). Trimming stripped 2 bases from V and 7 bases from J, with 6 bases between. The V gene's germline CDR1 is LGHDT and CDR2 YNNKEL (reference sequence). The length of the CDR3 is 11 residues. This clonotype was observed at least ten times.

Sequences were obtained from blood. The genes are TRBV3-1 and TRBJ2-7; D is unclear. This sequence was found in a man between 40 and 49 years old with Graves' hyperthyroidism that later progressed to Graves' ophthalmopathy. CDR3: CASSQSQEQYF. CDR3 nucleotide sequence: TGTGCCAGCAGCCAAAGCCAGGAGCAGTACTTC.